Below are 25 T cell receptor beta chains sequenced from a single sample in a study of control samples from healthy donors and cancer patients. The assay was immunoSEQ multiplex PCR, and TCRdb's table has in-frame clones only and misses some. The table lists 150,000 to 200,000 clones, with less than 2.5% in the top ten. The sample consisted of blood. The source of these receptors is a woman in her twenties or thirties in good health.

The chain uses TRBV2 and TRBJ2-3; 7 bases agree with TRBD2. The length of the CDR3 is 13 residues. In germline, CDR1 is SNHLY, CDR2 FYNNEI. Germline trimming cut 8 bases from V and 1 base from J; bases unmatched to any gene: 3. CDR3 amino acids: CASGLDRTDTQYF. As DNA, the CDR3 is TGTGCCAGCGGACTAGACCGCACAGATACGCAGTATTTT.

V usage is TRBV24-1 and J usage is TRBJ2-5; the match to TRBD1 covers 7 bases. Germline assignment: CDR1 KGHDR and CDR2 SFDVKD. The CDR3 covers 15 residues. J gave up 5 bases and V 1 base, and 6 bases lay outside the gene matches. The CDR3 reads CATSDLGQAKETQYF. The CDR3 region has the DNA TGTGCCACCAGTGATTTAGGACAGGCGAAGGAGACCCAGTACTTC.

V is TRBV7-9 and J is TRBJ1-1; 7 bases agree with TRBD1. Germline V gene sequence: CDR1 SEHNR, CDR2 FQNEAQ (reference sequence). The CDR3 is made up of 14 amino acids. V shed 5 bases and J 1 base; nucleotides not matched to a gene: 4. The CDR3 reads CASSKRTGNTEAFF. CDR3 nucleotide sequence: TGTGCCAGCAGCAAGAGGACAGGGAACACTGAAGCTTTCTTT.

This chain joins TRBV19 and TRBJ2-7; TRBD2 is a possible D gene (5 bases). The V gene's germline CDR1 is LNHDA and CDR2 SQIVND (reference sequence). V was cut by 5 bases and J by 7 bases, with 24 bases left in between. This CDR3 has 16 amino acids. The CDR3 reads CASSEGLRHSQSEQYF. CDR3 in DNA: TGTGCCAGTAGTGAAGGACTCCGACATTCACAATCAGAGCAGTACTTC.

The genes are TRBV5-1 and TRBJ2-3; TRBD2 agrees at 8 bases. With V trimmed by 0 bases and J by 3 bases, 3 bases remained unmatched. The CDR3 has 15 residues. CDR1 is SGHRS and CDR2 is YFSETQ in the germline V gene. The CDR3: CASSLVSGGTDTQYF. In DNA form, the CDR3 reads TGCGCCAGCAGCTTGGTGAGCGGGGGTACAGATACGCAGTATTTT.

The chain couples TRBV1 to TRBJ2-4. TRBV1 is termed a pseudogene. The CDR3 covers 15 residues. The CDR3 DNA reads as TGCACCAGCAGCCAAGTAAGCCGGACCAAAAACATTCAGTACTTC. Translating gives CTSSQVSRTKNIQYF.

The V call is TRBV28, the J call TRBJ1-6; 8 bases match TRBD1. V shed 5 bases and J 8 bases; nucleotides not matched to a gene: 14. The CDR3 spans 17 residues. Germline lookup yields CDR1 MDHEN and CDR2 SYDVKM. The CDR3 loop reads CASSPRAWTGLDSPLHF. The CDR3 coding sequence is TGTGCCAGCAGTCCACGGGCCTGGACAGGGCTGGATTCACCCCTCCACTTT.

The V and J genes are TRBV4-1 and TRBJ1-5; D gene uncertain. Germline V gives CDR1 MGHRA, CDR2 YSYEKL. CDR3 size: 14 residues. V dropped 4 bases and J dropped 3 bases, with 10 bases sitting between them. The CDR3 protein is CASSLRHSNQPQHF. DNA for the CDR3: TGCGCCAGCAGCCTCCGACACTCCAATCAGCCCCAGCATTTT.

The genes are TRBV24-1 and TRBJ1-6; TRBD1 is a possible D gene (6 bases). Germline V gene lookup returns CDR1 KGHDR and CDR2 SFDVKD. The CDR3 consists of 16 residues. Trimming pared 4 bases from V and 5 bases from J, leaving 14 bases between. The DNA for the CDR3 is TGTGCCACCAGTGAACCATGGACAGTCGATAATTCACCCCTCCACTTT. It yields the protein CATSEPWTVDNSPLHF.

The V gene is TRBV4-2, the J gene TRBJ2-2, with D perhaps given as TRBD1 or TRBD2 (6 bases each). CDR3 size: 20 residues. With 1 base removed from V and 8 bases from J, the gap between germline ends came to 29 bases. Germline loops: CDR1 LGHNA, CDR2 YNFKEQ. CDR3 in DNA: TGTGCCAGCAGCCAAGCCCCCCATAAGGGGGGCCGCTACGGCCCTGGGGAGCTGTTTTTT. Translation: CASSQAPHKGGRYGPGELFF.

The chain has TRBV7-2 and TRBJ1-3; the D is unclear. Germline V lookup: CDR1 SGHTA, CDR2 FQGNSA. The CDR3 extends over 14 amino acids. V shed 1 base and J shed 0 bases, with 4 bases lying between them. This CDR3 reads CASSLGVSGNTIYF. DNA of the CDR3: TGTGCCAGCAGCTTAGGGGTCTCTGGAAACACCATATATTTT.

The rearrangement uses TRBV15 and TRBJ1-2, with unresolved D. CDR3 length equals 16 residues. Deletions cut 1 base from V and 9 bases from J, with 21 bases between. The germline V gene encodes CDR1 LNHNV and CDR2 YYDKDF (reference sequence). The CDR3 here is CATSRAEGSSSRSYTF. The CDR3 DNA follows: TGTGCCACCAGCAGAGCGGAGGGATCATCCTCTCGTAGCTACACCTTC.

The DNA for the CDR3 is TGTGCCAGCAGGCCGCGGGGGGAAGGTGGAAACACCATATATTTT. Amino acids: CASRPRGEGGNTIYF. The genes are TRBV28 and TRBJ1-3; tentative D call: TRBD1 (5 bases). Germline V lookup: CDR1 MDHEN, CDR2 SYDVKM. This CDR3 contains 15 residues. Trimming pared 6 bases from V and 3 bases from J, leaving 15 bases between.

The V call is TRBV6-4, the J call TRBJ2-3; D is perhaps TRBD1 or TRBD2 (5 bases each). The V end was cut by 0 bases, the J end by 3 bases, with 10 bases between. Germline CDR1 is MRHNA and CDR2 is SNTAGT. There are 15 residues in the CDR3. The CDR3 nucleotides are TGTGCCAGCAGTGACTCGGCAGGGAGAACAGATACGCAGTATTTT. This gives the protein CASSDSAGRTDTQYF.

This chain links TRBV27 with TRBJ2-7, with D perhaps assigned TRBD1 or TRBD2 (6 bases each). The CDR3 has 16 amino acids. V lost 2 bases and J 6 bases, leaving 20 bases between the germline ends. Germline V gene sequence: CDR1 MNHEY, CDR2 SMNVEV (reference sequence). The chain's CDR3 is CASSLTPGTGAGEQYF. The CDR3 DNA sequence: TGTGCCAGCAGTTTAACCCCGGGGACGGGGGCGGGCGAGCAGTACTTC.

The V and J genes are TRBV30 and TRBJ1-6; 7 nucleotides line up with TRBD1. Germline CDR1 is GTSNPN and CDR2 is SVGIG (reference sequence). With V trimmed by 0 bases and J by 7 bases, 3 bases remained unmatched. The CDR3 has 14 residues. CDR3 loop: CAWSVLDRNSPLHF. The CDR3 coding sequence is TGTGCCTGGAGTGTACTGGACAGGAATTCACCCCTCCACTTT.

V is TRBV7-9 and J is TRBJ2-7; D is possibly TRBD1 or TRBD2 (5 bases each). Per germline, CDR1 SEHNR and CDR2 FQNEAQ (reference sequence). The CDR3 consists of 14 residues. V lost 5 bases to trimming and J lost 0 bases, with 11 bases between them. CDR3 sequence reads: CASSPRDGSYEQYF. DNA for the CDR3: TGTGCCAGCAGCCCCCGGGACGGCTCCTACGAGCAGTACTTC. The whole variable domain, filled in from reference TRBV7-9 and TRBJ2-7, reads DTGVSQNPRHKITKRGQNVTFRCDPISEHNRLYWYRQTLGQGPEFLTYFQNEAQLEKSRLLSDRFSAERPKGSFSTLEIQRTEQGDSAMYLCASSPRDGSYEQYFGPGTRLTVT.

The chain uses TRBV24-1 and TRBJ1-1, with a weak D call TRBD1 (5 bases). Trimming took 9 bases from V and 6 from J, leaving 22 bases between them. The CDR3 contains 15 residues. Germline V gene data show CDR1 as KGHDR and CDR2 as SFDVKD. The CDR3 here is CATQGRHPKNAEAFF. The CDR3 bases are TGTGCCACCCAGGGCAGACATCCAAAAAACGCTGAAGCTTTCTTT.

The chain is built from TRBV28 and TRBJ1-5, with D unclear. The length of the CDR3 is 14 residues. The V end was cut by 9 bases, the J end by 2 bases, with 14 bases between. Per the germline V gene, CDR1 is MDHEN and CDR2 is SYDVKM. The CDR3 reads CASWGFQGNQPQHF. In DNA form, the CDR3 reads TGTGCCAGTTGGGGTTTCCAGGGCAATCAGCCCCAGCATTTT.

This sequence joins TRBV19 and TRBJ1-5, with 8 bases that match TRBD1. V lost 5 bases to trimming and J lost 3 bases; unmatched junction nucleotides: 18. The CDR3 loop spans 19 amino acids. Germline assignment: CDR1 LNHDA and CDR2 SQIVND (reference sequence). CDR3 protein: CASSFRGRRSSLDNQPQHF. The CDR3 DNA follows: TGTGCCAGTAGTTTCAGGGGGCGGAGGTCCTCGTTAGACAATCAGCCCCAGCATTTT.

J is TRBJ1-2 and V is TRBV7-2, with TRBD1 as a possible D gene (6 bases). Trimming shortened V by 3 bases and J by 4 bases, and 15 bases separated the two germline ends. The germline V gene has CDR1 SGHTA and CDR2 FQGNSA. The length of the CDR3 is 15 residues. The CDR3 sequence is CASSFPSRQVYGYTF. CDR3 nucleotides: TGTGCCAGCAGCTTCCCATCAAGACAGGTCTATGGCTACACCTTC.

In regard to this clone: A junction boundary mismatches the germline segment, possibly from a read error. V and J are TRBV5-1 and TRBJ1-3; possible D gene TRBD1, 5 bases. The CDR3 runs 14 residues. Germline V gene sequence: CDR1 SGHRS, CDR2 YFSETQ. The CDR3: CASSPGPSGSTIYF. CDR3 bases: TGCGCCAGCAGCCCGGGACCGTCAGGAAGCACCATATATTTT.

The rearrangement uses TRBV5-7 and TRBJ1-1, with unresolved D. TRBV5-7 carries the ORF label, with uncertain function. This CDR3 region has 14 residues. The V and J ends lost 0 bases and 0 bases respectively, with 6 bases between them. CDR3 sequence (DNA): TGTGCCAGCAGCTTGGACCTAGTGAACACTGAAGCTTTCTTT. The encoded protein is CASSLDLVNTEAFF.

V gene TRBV5-4 combines with J gene TRBJ2-1, with unresolved D. Germline V gene sequence: CDR1 SGHNT, CDR2 YYREEE (reference sequence). The CDR3 consists of 12 residues. Here the CDR3 DNA reads TGTGTCCTTGGTTCCTCCTACAATGAGCAGTTCTTC. Protein: CVLGSSYNEQFF.

This chain connects TRBV6-6 to TRBJ1-3; D gene ambiguous. Germline V gene lookup returns CDR1 MNHNY and CDR2 SVGAGI (reference sequence). The CDR3 contains 15 residues. The germline V and J ends were trimmed by 0 bases and 8 bases, with 14 bases remaining between them. Here the CDR3 reads CASSYSQLSGDTIYF. The CDR3 nucleotides read TGTGCCAGCAGTTACTCACAACTCTCGGGAGACACCATATATTTT.